This T cell receptor (beta chain) was sequenced during a study of beta chain features in type 1 diabetes. Every bit of the isolated RNA underwent reverse transcription, so sequencing read expressed TCRB transcripts. Here immunoSEQ multiplex PCR was the method, and the copy in TCRdb shows in-frame clones only, minus some. The sample has around 500,000 clones, about an eighth seen once. Points on this clone: The antigen is unknown.

CD45RO/CCR7/CD25/CD127/CD95/CD27 sorting isolated CD4+ naive, central memory, regulatory and stem cell-like memory cells. Study-wide findings and caveats: A potential influence of HLA type upon TCRB rearrangement remained unresolved herein.

There are 16 residues in the CDR3. Germline CDR1 and CDR2: ENHRY and SYGVKD. J lost 3 bases, V lost 3 bases, and 7 bases had no gene match. The sequence was collected from a young woman in good health. The sequenced sample consisted of naive CD4+ T cells from blood. The V call is TRBV10-3, the J call TRBJ2-3, with 9 nucleotides matching TRBD2. CDR3 residues: CAISDISGRGTDTQYF. The CDR3 nucleotides read TGTGCCATCAGTGACATTAGCGGGAGAGGGACAGATACGCAGTATTTT.